What follows is one T cell receptor (beta chain) and its context. Its target is not known. The sample belongs to a study of CD4+ T cells in melanoma. Study conclusions and caveats: A reported correlation linked neoantigen-specific CD4+ T cells to CD8+, macrophage and B cell function. Reportedly, melanoma neoantigen-specific CD4+ T cells showed varied differentiation states.

Profiled with immunoSEQ multiplex PCR; TCRdb holds only in-frame clones, not every one. The top ten clones hold about 13% of a sample with 10,000 to 12,000 clones, around 64% of them seen once. Sequences were obtained from cells from a culture (not recorded whether cultured in vitro). The TCR comes from a human donor with melanoma.

CDR3 DNA sequence: TGTGCCAGCAGCTTAGGGGGACATATTACCAATGAGCAGTTCTTC. This sequence encodes CASSLGGHITNEQFF. The rearrangement links TRBV11-2 to TRBJ2-1; D is perhaps TRBD1 (6 bases). Per germline, CDR1 SGHAT and CDR2 FQNNGV. This CDR3 is 15 amino acids long. V lost 1 base and J 6 bases, leaving 13 bases between the germline ends. The full variable domain, in which reference TRBV11-2 and TRBJ2-1 provide the parts outside the CDR3, is EAGVAQSPRYKIIEKRQSVAFWCNPISGHATLYWYQQILGQGPKLLIQFQNNGVVDDSQLPKDRFSAERLKGVDSTLKIQPAKLEDSAVYLCASSLGGHITNEQFFGPGTRLTVL.